Below, one TCR beta chain is given with its context. At least ten counts were recorded for this clonotype. This receptor's antigen is unknown. Base qualities are not provided; no much larger clone lies one nucleotide away. This sample was taken from a study of neurological immune-mediated disorders (dated by TCRdb to about 2019). Broadly, across the study: Of the 35 or so multiple sclerosis patients, around 30 had relapsing-remitting MS and 3 had secondary progressive MS. The roughly 100 TCR-beta libraries included longitudinal samples, technical triplicates and paired sorted CD4+ and CD8+ T-cell subsets alongside PBMC samples. Peripheral blood TCR-beta repertoires from patients with HTLV-I-associated myelopathy (HAM/TSP), patients with multiple sclerosis, and healthy controls were compared in the study using UMI-based sequencing. Each longitudinal HAM/TSP and healthy donor was sampled at 3 time-points spaced at 3-40 month intervals. Of the approximately 68 subjects in the cohort, some 15 were HAM/TSP patients, about 34 were multiple sclerosis patients, and 20 were healthy controls.

cDNA synthesis used template-switch 5'RACE with a primer carrying a 10-nucleotide random unique molecular identifier tagging each TCR transcript. Every sequencing run covered 15-18 subjects and yielded more than 200 million TCR-beta sequences. The RNeasy kit was used for extraction of total RNA. Using the KAPA Real-time Library Amplification kit, TCR-beta VDJ regions were amplified with primers for the TCR constant region and the 5'RACE anchor. Sample indexes and Illumina adaptors were added in a first PCR, and a second PCR then increased library yield. The roughly 650 bp TCR product was size-selected on a 2% E-gel SizeSelection system after Ampure bead purification. Before pooling, library quality was checked on a Bioanalyzer, concentration was measured with Qubit, and libraries were quantified with the Kapa Library Quantification kit. An Illumina HiSeq 2500 sequenced the libraries paired-end 2 x 150 bp. To increase sequence diversity, about 25-31% phiX was spiked into each library pool. Regarding the original processing steps: The UMI-based MiGEC pipeline processed quality-filtered reads and removed over 85% of raw TCR sequences during error correction. IMGT germline references were used for alignment of VDJ genes, and clonotypes were defined by a unique CDR3 amino acid sequence together with V-J genes. Clonal expansion, Shannon diversity, and CDR3 relatedness (CalcPairwiseDistances, ClusterSamples) were evaluated with VDJtools, and phylogenetic trees were built with CLCbio workbench. A clone was classed as expanded if it had 8 or more unique UMIs, a cutoff based on coefficient-of-variation modelling across technical triplicates. TCRdb redid the processing of the public reads, applying fastp at Q25 and MiXCR, and retained in-frame beta chains. Every distinct CDR3 protein forms one entry, paired with its most common genes and DNA. The authors' filters were not applied to this entry. The sample contains over 75,000 distinct CDR3 sequences, around 6% of them found a single time. The ten top clones hold over 6.5% of the sample.

General study outcomes and caveats: Expanded clones from different subjects shared no identical CDR3 amino acid sequences, which suggests that TCR-beta repertoires were private in all groups. In phylogenetic analysis, the repertoires of 18 of 34 MS patients grouped into a cluster of related CDR3 sequences, which suggests a possible signature at the repertoire level. The MS cluster showed no association with clinical or MRI features, and the authors stated that larger cohorts are needed. TCR clonal expansion was highest in HAM/TSP patients and lowest in MS patients, with MS patients falling below even healthy controls.

The CDR3 runs 15 residues from the cysteine to the phenylalanine. The entry retains the CDR3 DNA only, 45 bases that are in frame from base 1. Trimming takes 3 bases from V and 7 bases from J, and the germline ends sit 19 bases apart. This sample's time point label indicates: longitudinal time-point 2. For unsorted PBMC libraries, 2 million PBMCs were used after storage in RNAlater at -80 degrees C until RNA extraction. Multiple sclerosis patients were enrolled in a US clinical protocol evaluating disease progression by magnetic resonance imaging. PBMCs were separated from peripheral blood using Ficoll-Hypaque density gradient centrifugation and then cryopreserved in liquid nitrogen.

Input material: PBMCs. The sequence is built from TRBV12-3 or TRBV12-4 and TRBJ2-7, with TRBD1 tentatively as D gene (6 bases match). This sequence was found in a woman aged 55 to 70 with multiple sclerosis. CDR3 sequence: CASSFGQTGLSEQYF. In nucleotide form, the sequence is TGTGCCAGCAGTTTCGGTCAGACAGGCCTCTCTGAGCAGTACTTC.